This TCR beta chain was observed in a study of OX40 agonist ivuxolimab in advanced cancers. The wider study: Three patients responded partially, comprising one with hepatocellular carcinoma and two with cutaneous melanoma.

This clone was seen once. No antigen is known for it. Exclusion of a patient followed from autoimmune disease history or systemic immunosuppression. Germline values: CDR1 SGHAT, CDR2 FQNNGV. CDR3 length: 16 amino acids. Trimming shortened V by 0 bases and J by 5 bases, and 16 bases separated the two germline ends. The data were produced by immunoSEQ multiplex PCR, yet TCRdb's version contains in-frame clones alone and is incomplete. The sample consists of around 72,000 clones, 90% to 95% of them appearing once. Study-level results: Averaged across samples, CD8+ T cells carried more expanded clones than CD4+ did.

The gene calls are TRBV11-2 and TRBJ2-5, with D perhaps matching TRBD1 or TRBD2 (5 bases each). This receptor was identified in an adult with an advanced solid tumor such as melanoma, head and neck, liver or kidney cancer. Sequencing used CD4+ or CD8+ T cells sorted from blood, obtained in a trial of the OX40 agonist ivuxolimab. The CDR3 spells CASSLEPATWGETQYF. The CDR3 DNA reads TGTGCCAGCAGCTTAGAGCCAGCCACCTGGGGGGAGACCCAGTACTTC.